This T cell receptor (beta chain) derives from a study of blood T cell repertoires in COVID-19. Across the whole study: Sites in the United States, Italy and Spain provided acute and convalescent COVID-19 samples.

Per the authors' pipeline: It was from reference gene primer amplification that nucleated cell counts were estimated. TCRdb's table, derived via immunoSEQ multiplex PCR, lists solely in-frame clones and lacks some. V and J calls and clone size follow that table, whereas D and trimming were derived from the DNA. Here the sample spans about 230,000 clones, approximately 80% being singletons. There are 15 residues in the CDR3. Germline CDR1 is SGHAT and CDR2 is FQNNGV. The V segment lost 5 bases and the J segment 7 bases; nucleotides outside the gene matches: 12. The TCR was taken from a man aged 35 to 55 with acute or convalescent COVID-19. Sequences were obtained from peripheral blood. This chain uses TRBV11-2 with TRBJ2-7; TRBD2 agrees at 9 bases. The CDR3 region is CASSQESGRFWEQYF. The CDR3 DNA reads TGTGCCAGCAGCCAAGAAAGCGGGAGGTTTTGGGAGCAGTACTTC.